The present entry profiles one T cell receptor (beta chain) with its context. Antigen specificity is unknown. Regions amplified from RNA transcripts were the TCR beta CDR3 regions. HTBI primers drove first-round RT-PCR of the TCR CDR3. TCRdb called the multiplex PCR reads again in MiXCR, with one record for every CDR3 protein. The sample lists more than 300,000 distinct CDR3 sequences, about 15% seen once, with almost 35% in the top ten. The data were taken from a study of T cells in Graves' hyperthyroidism and ophthalmopathy. Notes on the study in general: Also found in blood were most expanded thyroid clonotypes above 0.001.

The sample of blood was obtained at first hyperthyroidism diagnosis (before any ophthalmopathy symptoms). The sequenced sample consisted of blood. This TCR was sampled from a woman in her twenties or thirties with Graves' hyperthyroidism that later progressed to Graves' ophthalmopathy.

DNA for the CDR3: TGCAGTGCTAGGGGCCCGATTTCGGGACAGGGGGCTGGGGGCTACACCTTC. Protein: CSARGPISGQGAGGYTF. The chain uses TRBV20-1 and TRBJ1-2; 12 bases are a match to TRBD1. V lost 3 bases to trimming and J lost 8 bases; unmatched junction nucleotides: 16. Germline CDR1 is DFQATT and CDR2 is SNEGSKA (reference sequence). The CDR3 contains 17 residues.